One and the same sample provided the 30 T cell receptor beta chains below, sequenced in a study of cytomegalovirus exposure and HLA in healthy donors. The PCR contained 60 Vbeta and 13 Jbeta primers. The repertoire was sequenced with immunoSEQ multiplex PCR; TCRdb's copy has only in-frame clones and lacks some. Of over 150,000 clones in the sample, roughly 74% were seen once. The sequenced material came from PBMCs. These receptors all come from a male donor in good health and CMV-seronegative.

CDR3 sequence: CASSLVGEEDEQYF. The CDR3 nucleotides are TGCGCCAGCAGCTTGGTGGGGGAGGAGGACGAGCAGTACTTC. This chain connects TRBV5-1 to TRBJ2-5; TRBD2 might be the D (6 bases). The J call may be mistaken, given a closer DNA end match to TRBJ2-7. Germline V gives CDR1 SGHRS, CDR2 YFSETQ. CDR3 length equals 14 residues.

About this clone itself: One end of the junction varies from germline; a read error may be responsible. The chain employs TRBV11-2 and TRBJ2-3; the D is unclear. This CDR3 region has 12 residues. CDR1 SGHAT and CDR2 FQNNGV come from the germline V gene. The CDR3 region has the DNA TGTGCCAGCAGATTAGAGGAGGATACGCAGTATTTT. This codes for CASRLEEDTQYF.

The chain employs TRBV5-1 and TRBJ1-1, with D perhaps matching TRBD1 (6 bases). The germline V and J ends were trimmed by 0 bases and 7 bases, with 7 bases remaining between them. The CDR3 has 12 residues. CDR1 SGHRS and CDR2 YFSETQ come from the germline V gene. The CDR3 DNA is TGCGCCAGCAGCTTGGTAGGGGGTGAAGCTTTCTTT. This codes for CASSLVGGEAFF.

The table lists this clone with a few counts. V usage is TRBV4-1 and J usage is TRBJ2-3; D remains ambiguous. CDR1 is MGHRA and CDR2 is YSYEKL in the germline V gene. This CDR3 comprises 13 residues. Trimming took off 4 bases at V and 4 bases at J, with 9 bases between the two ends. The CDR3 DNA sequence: TGCGCCAGCAGCCTCAAAACATCAGATACGCAGTATTTT. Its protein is CASSLKTSDTQYF.

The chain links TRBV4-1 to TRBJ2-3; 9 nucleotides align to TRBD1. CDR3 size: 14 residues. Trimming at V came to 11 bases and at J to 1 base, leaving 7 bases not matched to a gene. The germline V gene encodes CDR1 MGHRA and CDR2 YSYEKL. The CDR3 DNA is TGCGCCGGTATGCGACAGGGGGGCACAGATACGCAGTATTTT. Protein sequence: CAGMRQGGTDTQYF.

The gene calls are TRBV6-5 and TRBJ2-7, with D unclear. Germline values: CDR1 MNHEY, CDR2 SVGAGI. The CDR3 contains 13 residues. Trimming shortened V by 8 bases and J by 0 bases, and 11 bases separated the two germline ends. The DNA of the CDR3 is TGTGCCAGCCAGGCTACCCACTCCTACGAGCAGTACTTC. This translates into CASQATHSYEQYF.

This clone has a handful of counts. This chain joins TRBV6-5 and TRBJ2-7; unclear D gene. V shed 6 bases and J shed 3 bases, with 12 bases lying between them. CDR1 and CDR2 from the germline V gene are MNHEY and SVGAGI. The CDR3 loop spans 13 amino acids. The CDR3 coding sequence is TGTGCCAGCAGGAAATTGCTACTCTACGAGCAGTACTTC. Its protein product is CASRKLLLYEQYF.

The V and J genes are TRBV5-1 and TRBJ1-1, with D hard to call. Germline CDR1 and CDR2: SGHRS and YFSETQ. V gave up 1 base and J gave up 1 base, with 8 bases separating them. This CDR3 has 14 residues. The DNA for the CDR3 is TGCGCCAGCAGCTTGAGCACGCCGAACACTGAAGCTTTCTTT. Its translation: CASSLSTPNTEAFF.

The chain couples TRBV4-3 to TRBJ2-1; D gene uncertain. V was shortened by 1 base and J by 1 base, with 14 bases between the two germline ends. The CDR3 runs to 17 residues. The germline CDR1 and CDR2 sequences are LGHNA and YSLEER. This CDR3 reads CASSQGVISISYNEQFF. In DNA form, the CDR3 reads TGCGCCAGCAGCCAAGGGGTAATTAGCATTTCCTACAATGAGCAGTTCTTC.

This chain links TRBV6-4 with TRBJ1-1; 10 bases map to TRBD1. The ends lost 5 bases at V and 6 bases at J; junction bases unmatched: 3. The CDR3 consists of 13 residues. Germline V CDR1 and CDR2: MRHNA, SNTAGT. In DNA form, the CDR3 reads TGTGCCAGCAGTCGGACAGGGGGAGCTGAAGCTTTCTTT. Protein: CASSRTGGAEAFF.

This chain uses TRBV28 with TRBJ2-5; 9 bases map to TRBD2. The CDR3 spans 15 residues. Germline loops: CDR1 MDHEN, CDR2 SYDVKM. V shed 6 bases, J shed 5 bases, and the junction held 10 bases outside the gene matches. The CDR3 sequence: CASRPPPSGIETQYF. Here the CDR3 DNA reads TGTGCCAGCAGACCTCCCCCTAGCGGGATCGAGACCCAGTACTTC.

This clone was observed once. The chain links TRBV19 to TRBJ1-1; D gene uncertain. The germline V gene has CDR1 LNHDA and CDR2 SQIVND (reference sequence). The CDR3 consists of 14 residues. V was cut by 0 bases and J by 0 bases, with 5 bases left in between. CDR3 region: CASSIDSLNTEAFF. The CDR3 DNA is TGTGCCAGTAGTATAGATAGTCTGAACACTGAAGCTTTCTTT.

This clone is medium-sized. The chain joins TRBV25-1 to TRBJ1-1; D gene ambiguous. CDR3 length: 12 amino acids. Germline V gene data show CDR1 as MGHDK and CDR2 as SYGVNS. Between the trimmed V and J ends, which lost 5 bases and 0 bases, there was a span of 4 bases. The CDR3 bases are TGTGCCAGCAGTCGTCTGAACACTGAAGCTTTCTTT. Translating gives CASSRLNTEAFF.

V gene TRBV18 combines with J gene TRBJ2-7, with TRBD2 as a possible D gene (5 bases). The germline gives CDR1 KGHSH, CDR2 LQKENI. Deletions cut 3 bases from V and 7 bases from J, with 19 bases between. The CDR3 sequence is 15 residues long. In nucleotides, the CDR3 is TGTGCCAGCTCACCCATGGACGGGATTAAAGGGGAGCAGTACTTC. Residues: CASSPMDGIKGEQYF.

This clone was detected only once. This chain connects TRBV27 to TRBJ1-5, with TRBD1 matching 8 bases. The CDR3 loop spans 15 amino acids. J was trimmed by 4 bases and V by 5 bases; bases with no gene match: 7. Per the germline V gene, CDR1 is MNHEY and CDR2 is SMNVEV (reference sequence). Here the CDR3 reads CASSRTGKPNQPQHF. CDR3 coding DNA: TGTGCCAGCAGTAGGACAGGGAAGCCGAATCAGCCCCAGCATTTT.

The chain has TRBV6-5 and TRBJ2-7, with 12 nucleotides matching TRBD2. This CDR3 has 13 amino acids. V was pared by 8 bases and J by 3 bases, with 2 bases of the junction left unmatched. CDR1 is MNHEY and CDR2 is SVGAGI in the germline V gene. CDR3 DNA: TGTGCCAGCCAGACTAGCGGGGGCTACGAGCAGTACTTC. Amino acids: CASQTSGGYEQYF.

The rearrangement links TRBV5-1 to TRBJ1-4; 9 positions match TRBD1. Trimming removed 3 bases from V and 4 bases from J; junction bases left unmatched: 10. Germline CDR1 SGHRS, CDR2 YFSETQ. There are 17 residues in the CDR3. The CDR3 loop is CASSSNGPGQGNEKLFF. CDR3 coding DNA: TGCGCCAGCAGCTCGAACGGACCGGGACAGGGTAATGAAAAACTGTTTTTT.

The CDR3 sequence is CASSLGRETYEQYF. The CDR3 nucleotides are TGTGCCAGCAGCCTGGGACGGGAGACCTACGAGCAGTACTTC. This chain connects TRBV7-2 to TRBJ2-7; weak D call: TRBD2 (6 bases). CDR1 SGHTA and CDR2 FQGNSA come from the germline V gene. V shed 5 bases and J shed 2 bases, with 13 bases lying between them. CDR3 length: 14 amino acids.

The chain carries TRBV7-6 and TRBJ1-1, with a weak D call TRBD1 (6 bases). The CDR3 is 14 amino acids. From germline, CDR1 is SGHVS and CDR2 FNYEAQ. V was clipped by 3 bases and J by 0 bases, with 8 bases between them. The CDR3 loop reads CASSLGDMNTEAFF. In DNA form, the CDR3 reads TGTGCCAGCAGCTTGGGGGACATGAACACTGAAGCTTTCTTT.

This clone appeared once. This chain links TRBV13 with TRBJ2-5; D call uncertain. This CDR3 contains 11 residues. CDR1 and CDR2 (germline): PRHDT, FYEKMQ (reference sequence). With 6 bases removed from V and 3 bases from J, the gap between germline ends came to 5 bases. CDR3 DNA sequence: TGTGCCAGCAGTTTCGAAGAGACCCAGTACTTC. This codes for CASSFEETQYF.

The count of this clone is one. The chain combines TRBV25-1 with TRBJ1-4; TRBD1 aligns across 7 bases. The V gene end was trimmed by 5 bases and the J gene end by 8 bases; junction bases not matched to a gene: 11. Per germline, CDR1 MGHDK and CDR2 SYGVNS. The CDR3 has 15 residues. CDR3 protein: CASSQQGRLGEKLFF. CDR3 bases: TGTGCCAGCAGTCAACAGGGGAGGTTAGGGGAAAAACTGTTTTTT.

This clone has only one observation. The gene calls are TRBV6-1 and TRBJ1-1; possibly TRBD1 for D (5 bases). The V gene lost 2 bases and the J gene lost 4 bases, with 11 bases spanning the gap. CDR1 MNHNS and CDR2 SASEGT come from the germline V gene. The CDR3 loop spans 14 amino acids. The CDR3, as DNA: TGTGCCAGCAGTGAATCCCCCGGGGGCACTGAAGCTTTCTTT. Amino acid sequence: CASSESPGGTEAFF.

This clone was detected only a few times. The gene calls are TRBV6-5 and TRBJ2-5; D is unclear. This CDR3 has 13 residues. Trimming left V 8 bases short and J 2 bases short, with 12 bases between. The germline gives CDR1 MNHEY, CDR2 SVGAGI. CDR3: CASRLSLQETQYF. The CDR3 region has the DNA TGTGCCAGCCGTTTGAGCCTTCAAGAGACCCAGTACTTC.

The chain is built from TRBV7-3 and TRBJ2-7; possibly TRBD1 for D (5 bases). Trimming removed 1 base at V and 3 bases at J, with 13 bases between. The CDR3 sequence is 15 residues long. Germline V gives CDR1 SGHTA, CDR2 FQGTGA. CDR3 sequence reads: CASSLSSGLSYEQYF. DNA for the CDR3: TGTGCCAGCAGCTTAAGTTCAGGGTTAAGCTACGAGCAGTACTTC. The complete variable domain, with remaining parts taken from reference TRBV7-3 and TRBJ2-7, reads GAGVSQTPSNKVTEKGKYVELRCDPISGHTALYWYRQSLGQGPEFLIYFQGTGAADDSGLPNDRFFAVRPEGSVSTLKIQRTERGDSAVYLCASSLSSGLSYEQYFGPGTRLTVT.

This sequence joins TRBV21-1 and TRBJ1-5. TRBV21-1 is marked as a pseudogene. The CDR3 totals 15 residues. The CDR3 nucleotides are TGTGCCAGCATCGCAAGGGGGGGGTGCAATCAGCCCCAGCATTTT. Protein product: CASIARGGCNQPQHF.

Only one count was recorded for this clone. CDR3 loop: CASSTGDRLREQYF. CDR3 sequence (DNA): TGTGCCAGTAGTACCGGGGACAGGCTCCGCGAGCAGTACTTC. The V call is TRBV19, the J call TRBJ2-7; 8 bases align to TRBD1. Trimming took 4 bases from V and 6 from J; bases not matched to a gene: 8. Germline-derived CDR1 and CDR2 are LNHDA and SQIVND (reference sequence). The CDR3 length is 14 residues.

The CDR3 loop reads CASRTGLAGGREQYF. The CDR3 DNA reads TGTGCCAGCAGGACTGGACTAGCGGGGGGGCGGGAGCAGTACTTC. The chain uses TRBV6-5 and TRBJ2-7, with 15 bases lining up with TRBD2. V lost 6 bases, J lost 7 bases, and 7 bases stayed unmatched. CDR3 size: 15 residues. Germline V gene data show CDR1 as MNHEY and CDR2 as SVGAGI.

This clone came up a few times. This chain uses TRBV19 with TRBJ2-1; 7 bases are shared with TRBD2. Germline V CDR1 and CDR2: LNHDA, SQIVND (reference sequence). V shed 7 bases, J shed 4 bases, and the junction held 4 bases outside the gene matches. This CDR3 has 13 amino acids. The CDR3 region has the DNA TGTGCCAGTAATGTGGGAGGGTACAATGAGCAGTTCTTC. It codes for CASNVGGYNEQFF.

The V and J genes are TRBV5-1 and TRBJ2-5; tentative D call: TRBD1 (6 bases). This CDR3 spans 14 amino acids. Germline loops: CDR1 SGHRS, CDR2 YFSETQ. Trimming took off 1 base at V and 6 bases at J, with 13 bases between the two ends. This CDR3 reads CASSLSQGQQTQYF. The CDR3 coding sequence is TGCGCCAGCAGCTTGTCCCAGGGGCAACAGACCCAGTACTTC. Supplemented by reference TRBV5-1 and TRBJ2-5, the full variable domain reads KAGVTQTPRYLIKTRGQQVTLSCSPISGHRSVSWYQQTPGQGLQFLFEYFSETQRNKGNFPGRFSGRQFSNSRSEMNVSTLELGDSALYLCASSLSQGQQTQYFGPGTRLLVL.

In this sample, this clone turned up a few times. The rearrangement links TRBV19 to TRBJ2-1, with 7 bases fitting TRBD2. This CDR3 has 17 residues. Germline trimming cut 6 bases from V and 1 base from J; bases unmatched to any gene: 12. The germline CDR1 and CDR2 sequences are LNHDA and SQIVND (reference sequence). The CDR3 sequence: CASRSATGGRSYNEQFF. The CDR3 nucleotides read TGTGCCAGTAGATCGGCTACGGGGGGTAGGTCCTACAATGAGCAGTTCTTC.